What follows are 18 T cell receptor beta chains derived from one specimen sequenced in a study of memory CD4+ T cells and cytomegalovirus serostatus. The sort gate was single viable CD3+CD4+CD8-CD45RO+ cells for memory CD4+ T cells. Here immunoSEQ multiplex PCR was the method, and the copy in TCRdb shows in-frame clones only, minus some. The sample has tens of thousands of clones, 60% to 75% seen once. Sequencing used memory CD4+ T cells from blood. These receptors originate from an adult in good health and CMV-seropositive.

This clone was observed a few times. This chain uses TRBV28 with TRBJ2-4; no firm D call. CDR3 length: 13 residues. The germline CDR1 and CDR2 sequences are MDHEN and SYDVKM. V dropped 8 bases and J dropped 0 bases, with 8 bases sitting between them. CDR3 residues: CASHGLAKNIQYF. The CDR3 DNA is TGTGCCAGCCATGGGTTAGCCAAAAACATTCAGTACTTC. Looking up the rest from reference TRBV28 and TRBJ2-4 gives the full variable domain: DVKVTQSSRYLVKRTGEKVFLECVQDMDHENMFWYRQDPGLGLRLIYFSYDVKMKEKGDIPEGYSVSREKKERFSLILESASTNQTSMYLCASHGLAKNIQYFGAGTRLSVL.

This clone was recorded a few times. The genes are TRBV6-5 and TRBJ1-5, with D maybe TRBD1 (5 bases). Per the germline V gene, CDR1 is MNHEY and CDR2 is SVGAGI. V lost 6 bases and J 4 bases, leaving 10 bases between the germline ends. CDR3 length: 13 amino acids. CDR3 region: CASRSGTNQPQHF. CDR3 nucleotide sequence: TGTGCCAGCAGGTCAGGGACGAATCAGCCCCAGCATTTT.

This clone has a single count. CDR3 sequence: CASSRYGTPSNQPQHF. The CDR3 DNA is TGTGCCAGCAGCCGATATGGGACCCCCTCAAACCAGCCCCAGCATTTT. This chain uses TRBV5-6 with TRBJ1-5, with a tentative D call TRBD1 (5 bases). The V gene's germline CDR1 is SGHDT and CDR2 YYEEEE. This CDR3 spans 16 amino acids. Trimming pared 4 bases from V and 7 bases from J, leaving 21 bases between. The full variable domain, in which reference TRBV5-6 and TRBJ1-5 provide the parts outside the CDR3, is DAGVTQSPTHLIKTRGQQVTLRCSPKSGHDTVSWYQQALGQGPQFIFQYYEEEERQRGNFPDRFSGHQFPNYSSELNVNALLLGDSALYLCASSRYGTPSNQPQHFGDGTRLSIL.

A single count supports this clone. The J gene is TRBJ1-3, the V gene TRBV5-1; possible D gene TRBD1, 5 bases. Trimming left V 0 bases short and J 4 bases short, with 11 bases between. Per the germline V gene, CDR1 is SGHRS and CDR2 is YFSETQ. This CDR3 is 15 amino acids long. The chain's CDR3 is CASSLVRGAGNTIYF. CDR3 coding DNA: TGCGCCAGCAGCTTGGTCCGGGGCGCGGGAAACACCATATATTTT. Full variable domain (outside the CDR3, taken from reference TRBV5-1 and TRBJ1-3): KAGVTQTPRYLIKTRGQQVTLSCSPISGHRSVSWYQQTPGQGLQFLFEYFSETQRNKGNFPGRFSGRQFSNSRSEMNVSTLELGDSALYLCASSLVRGAGNTIYFGEGSWLTVV.

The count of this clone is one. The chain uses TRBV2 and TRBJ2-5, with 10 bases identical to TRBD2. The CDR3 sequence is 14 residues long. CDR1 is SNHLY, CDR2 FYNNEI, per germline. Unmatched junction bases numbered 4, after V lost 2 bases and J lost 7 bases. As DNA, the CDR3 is TGTGCCAGCAGTGAAAGTCTAGCGGGAGCGACCCAGTACTTC. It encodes CASSESLAGATQYF.

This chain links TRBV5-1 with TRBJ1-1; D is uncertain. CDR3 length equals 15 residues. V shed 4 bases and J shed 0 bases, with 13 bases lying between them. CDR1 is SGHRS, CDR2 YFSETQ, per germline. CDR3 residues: CASSPFRFVNTEAFF. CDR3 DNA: TGCGCCAGCAGCCCCTTTAGGTTTGTGAACACTGAAGCTTTCTTT. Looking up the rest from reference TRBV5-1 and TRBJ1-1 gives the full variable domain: KAGVTQTPRYLIKTRGQQVTLSCSPISGHRSVSWYQQTPGQGLQFLFEYFSETQRNKGNFPGRFSGRQFSNSRSEMNVSTLELGDSALYLCASSPFRFVNTEAFFGQGTRLTVV.

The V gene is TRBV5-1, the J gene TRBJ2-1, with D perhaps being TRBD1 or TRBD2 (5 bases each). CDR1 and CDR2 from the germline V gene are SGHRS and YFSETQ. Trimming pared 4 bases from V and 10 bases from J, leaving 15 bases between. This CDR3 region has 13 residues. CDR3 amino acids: CASSDSGTGEQFF. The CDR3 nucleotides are TGCGCCAGCAGCGATTCCGGGACCGGGGAGCAGTTCTTC. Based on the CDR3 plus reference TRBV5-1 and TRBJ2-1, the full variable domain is KAGVTQTPRYLIKTRGQQVTLSCSPISGHRSVSWYQQTPGQGLQFLFEYFSETQRNKGNFPGRFSGRQFSNSRSEMNVSTLELGDSALYLCASSDSGTGEQFFGPGTRLTVL.

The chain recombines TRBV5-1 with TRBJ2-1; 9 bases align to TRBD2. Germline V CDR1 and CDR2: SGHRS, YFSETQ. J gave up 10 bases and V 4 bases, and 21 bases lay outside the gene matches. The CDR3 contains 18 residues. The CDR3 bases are TGCGCCAGCAGCGACCCCACTAGGGGCGGGAGGGCGGCCGTAGAGCAGTTCTTC. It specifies CASSDPTRGGRAAVEQFF.

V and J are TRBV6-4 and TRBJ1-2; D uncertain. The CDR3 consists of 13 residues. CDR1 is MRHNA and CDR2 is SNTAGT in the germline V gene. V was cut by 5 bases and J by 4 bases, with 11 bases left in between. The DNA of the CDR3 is TGTGCCAGCAGTCCTCAGAAGGGCTATGGCTACACCTTC. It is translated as CASSPQKGYGYTF.

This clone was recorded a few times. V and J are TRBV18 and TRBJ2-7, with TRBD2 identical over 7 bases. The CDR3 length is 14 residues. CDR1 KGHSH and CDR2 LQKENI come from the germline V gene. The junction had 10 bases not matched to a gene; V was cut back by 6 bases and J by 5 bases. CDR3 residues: CASSGVGRVHEQYF. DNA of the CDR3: TGTGCCAGCTCGGGTGTTGGGAGGGTCCACGAGCAGTACTTC.

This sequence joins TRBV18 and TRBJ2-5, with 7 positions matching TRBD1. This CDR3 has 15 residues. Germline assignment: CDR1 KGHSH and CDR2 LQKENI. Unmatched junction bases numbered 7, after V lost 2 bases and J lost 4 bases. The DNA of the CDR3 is TGTGCCAGCTCACCAACGGGACAGTCGAGAGAGACCCAGTACTTC. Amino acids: CASSPTGQSRETQYF.

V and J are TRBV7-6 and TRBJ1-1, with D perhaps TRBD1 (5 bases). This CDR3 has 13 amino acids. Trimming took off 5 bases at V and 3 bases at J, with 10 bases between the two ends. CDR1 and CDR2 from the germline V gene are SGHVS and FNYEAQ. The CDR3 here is CASSPGRDTEAFF. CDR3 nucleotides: TGTGCCAGCAGCCCCGGCAGGGACACTGAAGCTTTCTTT.

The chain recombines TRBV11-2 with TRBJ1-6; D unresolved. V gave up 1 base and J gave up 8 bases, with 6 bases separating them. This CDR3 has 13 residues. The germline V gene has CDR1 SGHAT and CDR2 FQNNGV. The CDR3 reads CASSLVVDSPLHF. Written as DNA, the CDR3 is TGTGCCAGCAGCTTAGTGGTGGATTCACCCCTCCACTTT. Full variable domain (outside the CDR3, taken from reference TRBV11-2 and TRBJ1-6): EAGVAQSPRYKIIEKRQSVAFWCNPISGHATLYWYQQILGQGPKLLIQFQNNGVVDDSQLPKDRFSAERLKGVDSTLKIQPAKLEDSAVYLCASSLVVDSPLHFGNGTRLTVT.

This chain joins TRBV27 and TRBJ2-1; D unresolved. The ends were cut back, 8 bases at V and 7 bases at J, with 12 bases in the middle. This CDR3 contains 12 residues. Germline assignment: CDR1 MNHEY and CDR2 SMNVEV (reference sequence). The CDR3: CASGMAINEQFF. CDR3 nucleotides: TGTGCCAGCGGGATGGCTATTAATGAGCAGTTCTTC.

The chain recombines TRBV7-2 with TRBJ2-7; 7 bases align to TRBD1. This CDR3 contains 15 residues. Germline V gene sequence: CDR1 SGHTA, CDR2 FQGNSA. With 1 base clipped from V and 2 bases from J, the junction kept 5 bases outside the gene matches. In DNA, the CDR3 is TGTGCCAGCAGCTTAGGAGGGGGCGGCACCTACGAGCAGTACTTC. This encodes CASSLGGGGTYEQYF.

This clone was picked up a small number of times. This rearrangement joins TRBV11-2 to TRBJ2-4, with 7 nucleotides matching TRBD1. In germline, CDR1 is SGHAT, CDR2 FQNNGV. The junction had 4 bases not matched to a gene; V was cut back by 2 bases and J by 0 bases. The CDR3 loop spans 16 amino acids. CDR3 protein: CASSLLTGLAKNIQYF. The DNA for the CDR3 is TGTGCCAGCAGCTTATTGACAGGGCTAGCCAAAAACATTCAGTACTTC.

The CDR3 reads CASSHGTGQLRTEAFF. The CDR3 nucleotides are TGCGCCAGCAGCCACGGGACAGGGCAATTGCGCACTGAAGCTTTCTTT. The chain has TRBV5-1 and TRBJ1-1, with TRBD1 matching 9 bases. V trimming: 4 bases; J trimming: 4 bases; junction bases outside the gene matches: 11. The germline CDR1 and CDR2 sequences are SGHRS and YFSETQ. The CDR3 totals 16 residues.

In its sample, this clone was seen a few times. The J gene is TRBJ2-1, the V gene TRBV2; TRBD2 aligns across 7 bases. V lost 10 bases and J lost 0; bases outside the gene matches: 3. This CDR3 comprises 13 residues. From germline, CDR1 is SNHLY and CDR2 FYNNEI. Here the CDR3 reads CATRTSSYNEQFF. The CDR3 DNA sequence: TGTGCCACCAGGACTAGCTCCTACAATGAGCAGTTCTTC.